The subject of this entry is one TCR beta chain. Germline assignment: CDR1 KGHSH and CDR2 LQKENI. CDR3 length: 15 amino acids. V was trimmed by 3 bases and J by 2 bases, leaving 14 bases between them. The sample comes from a study of radiotherapy plus CTLA-4 blockade in lung cancer. Here immunoSEQ multiplex PCR was the method, and the copy in TCRdb shows in-frame clones only, minus some. This table has about 94,000 clones, 80% to 85% appearing once. The material was peripheral blood, obtained from a patient treated with radiotherapy plus ipilimumab. J is TRBJ2-7 and V is TRBV18; perhaps D is TRBD1 or TRBD2 (6 bases each). This TCR derives from a human donor with non-small cell lung cancer that progressed on radiotherapy plus ipilimumab. This chain's CDR3 is CASSPGGTQTYEQYF. CDR3 nucleotide sequence: TGTGCCAGCTCACCGGGCGGGACACAGACCTACGAGCAGTACTTC.